The 15 T cell receptor beta chains listed next were all sequenced from one sample in a study of breast tumors, draining lymph nodes, adjacent tissues. TCRdb recomputed calls from the multiplex PCR reads with MiXCR, one row per CDR3 protein. This sample has around 43,000 distinct CDR3 sequences, with roughly 24% found just once. Sequencing input: breast tumor tissue. The source of these receptors is a female donor with breast cancer. Some clones in this sample may be carry-over from other donors' samples.

This clonotype showed up many times. The J gene is TRBJ1-4, the V gene TRBV14, with TRBD1 matching over 7 bases. The CDR3 totals 14 residues. Germline CDR1 SGHDN, CDR2 FVKESK. V lost 5 bases, J lost 5 bases, and 5 bases stayed unmatched. This chain's CDR3 is CASSITTGNEKLFF. The CDR3 nucleotides read TGTGCCAGCAGCATCACGACAGGGAATGAAAAACTGTTTTTT. Supplemented by reference TRBV14 and TRBJ1-4, the full variable domain reads EAGVTQFPSHSVIEKGQTVTLRCDPISGHDNLYWYRRVMGKEIKFLLHFVKESKQDESGMPNNRFLAERTGGTYSTLKVQPAELEDSGVYFCASSITTGNEKLFFGSGTQLSVL.

This clonotype was detected many times. This chain uses TRBV6-4 with TRBJ2-1; a possible D gene is TRBD1 (5 bases). Per germline, CDR1 MRHNA and CDR2 SNTAGT. The ends were cut back, 2 bases at V and 8 bases at J, with 10 bases in the middle. The CDR3 is made up of 13 amino acids. The CDR3 region has the DNA TGTGCCAGCAGTGACGGGGCAGAAGATGAGCAGTTCTTC. Amino acid sequence: CASSDGAEDEQFF.

V and J are TRBV20-1 and TRBJ1-4; TRBD1 aligns across 8 bases. There are 14 residues in the CDR3. V was pared by 0 bases and J by 6 bases, with 3 bases of the junction left unmatched. Germline V gene data show CDR1 as DFQATT and CDR2 as SNEGSKA (reference sequence). DNA of the CDR3: TGCAGTGCTAGAGATTACAGGGGGGATGAAAAACTGTTTTTT. As protein: CSARDYRGDEKLFF.

The sample holds many counts of this clonotype. The chain uses TRBV7-7 and TRBJ2-3, with a weak D call TRBD1 (5 bases). Between the trimmed V and J ends, which lost 5 bases and 2 bases, there was a span of 14 bases. The CDR3 length is 15 residues. Germline CDR1 SSHAT, CDR2 FNYEAQ (reference sequence). The DNA for the CDR3 is TGTGCCAGCAGCCGAACGCCGACAGCCACAGATACGCAGTATTTT. As protein: CASSRTPTATDTQYF.

At least ten counts were recorded for this clonotype. This chain links TRBV6-5 with TRBJ2-7, with 9 positions matching TRBD1. Germline lookup yields CDR1 MNHEY and CDR2 SVGAGI. The CDR3 is 15 amino acids. With 5 bases clipped from V and 2 bases from J, the junction kept 7 bases outside the gene matches. This CDR3 reads CASSPGTGRPYEQYF. The CDR3 DNA reads TGTGCCAGCAGTCCAGGGACAGGGAGGCCCTACGAGCAGTACTTC.

This clonotype has a count of ten or more. This sequence joins TRBV30 and TRBJ1-2; 7 positions agree with TRBD1. The CDR3 is 13 amino acids. V dropped 0 bases and J dropped 8; count of bases not matched to a gene: 6. From germline, CDR1 is GTSNPN and CDR2 SVGIG (reference sequence). The CDR3 DNA reads TGTGCCTGGAGTGTAGGGTCAGGGGGAGGCTACACCTTC. Protein sequence: CAWSVGSGGGYTF.

This clonotype has a count of ten or more. This sequence joins TRBV4-1 and TRBJ1-2; D possibly corresponds to TRBD1 (5 bases). The CDR3 has 15 amino acids. Trimming pared 2 bases from V and 8 bases from J, leaving 18 bases between. Per the germline V gene, CDR1 is MGHRA and CDR2 is YSYEKL. This CDR3 is CASSQTRVLIGGYTF. For the CDR3, the DNA is TGCGCCAGCAGCCAAACCAGGGTATTGATCGGCGGCTACACCTTC.

In the case of this clonotype: The DNA is left out, because the CDR3 cannot be placed on it with certainty; the CDR3 is given as TCRdb lists it. The chain carries TRBV6-1 and TRBJ2-7; TRBD2, the table's D call, lacks a check against the DNA. The CDR3 extends over 18 residues, inclusive of both ends. The V gene's germline CDR1 is MNHNS and CDR2 SASEGT. CDR3 in amino acids: CASSFYICSASPTQLQYF.

This clonotype was seen at least ten times. The chain is built from TRBV12-5 and TRBJ2-1; the D is unclear. The CDR3 covers 12 residues. V lost 6 bases and J 7 bases, leaving 10 bases between the germline ends. CDR1 and CDR2 from the germline V gene are LGHNT and FRNRAP. For the CDR3, the DNA is TGTGCTAGTGGCGACGGGTGGAATGAGCAGTTCTTC. Translated: CASGDGWNEQFF.

This clonotype was counted ten times or more. The chain links TRBV4-2 to TRBJ1-5; no reliable D call. The CDR3 totals 13 residues. From germline, CDR1 is LGHNA and CDR2 YNFKEQ. V was shortened by 0 bases and J by 6 bases, with 6 bases between the two germline ends. DNA for the CDR3: TGTGCCAGCAGCCAAGATGTGGCTCAGCCCCAGCATTTT. Protein: CASSQDVAQPQHF.

The chain employs TRBV10-3 and TRBJ1-1; the D is unclear. Germline V CDR1 and CDR2: ENHRY, SYGVKD. This CDR3 has 14 amino acids. The V gene lost 0 bases and the J gene lost 6 bases, with 11 bases spanning the gap. CDR3 sequence: CAISESARLAEAFF. Written as DNA, the CDR3 is TGTGCCATCAGTGAGTCAGCCCGCCTGGCTGAAGCTTTCTTT.

This clonotype showed up many times. This sequence joins TRBV7-2 and TRBJ1-3; D possibly corresponds to TRBD1 (5 bases). The germline V gene has CDR1 SGHTA and CDR2 FQGNSA. V shed 4 bases and J shed 4 bases, with 11 bases lying between them. This CDR3 region has 14 residues. This CDR3 is CASSSRTYGNTIYF. As DNA, the CDR3 is TGTGCCAGCAGCTCGAGGACATACGGAAACACCATATATTTT.

Turning to this clonotype: This may come from a read error, since a much larger clone is one base off. This rearrangement joins TRBV11-2 to TRBJ2-2; D gene unclear. V was pared by 0 bases and J by 7 bases, with 3 bases between. CDR1 is SGHAT and CDR2 is FQNNGV in the germline V gene. This CDR3 region has 12 residues. CDR3 nucleotide sequence: TGTGCCAGCAGCTTAGATATCGGGGAGCTGTTTTTT. Translating it yields CASSLDIGELFF.

This clonotype was seen a few times. The chain has TRBV7-2 and TRBJ2-1; 11 nucleotides agree with TRBD2. CDR3 length: 18 amino acids. Trimming took 5 bases from V and 4 from J; bases not matched to a gene: 13. The germline gives CDR1 SGHTA, CDR2 FQGNSA. The CDR3 coding sequence is TGTGCCAGCAGCAGGGGACATATTAGCGGGAGGGTTTACAATGAGCAGTTCTTC. Its translation: CASSRGHISGRVYNEQFF. Looking up the rest from reference TRBV7-2 and TRBJ2-1 gives the full variable domain: GAGVSQSPSNKVTEKGKDVELRCDPISGHTALYWYRQSLGQGLEFLIYFQGNSAPDKSGLPSDRFSAERTGGSVSTLTIQRTQQEDSAVYLCASSRGHISGRVYNEQFFGPGTRLTVL.

Turning to this clonotype: This may stem from a read error, because a much larger clone lies one nucleotide away. The V call is TRBV11-1, the J call TRBJ2-2; the match to TRBD2 covers 10 bases. CDR1 is SGHAT and CDR2 is FQDESV in the germline V gene (reference sequence). There are 16 residues in the CDR3. The CDR3 DNA reads as TGTGCCAGCAGCCTTCTAGCGGGGGTTTACACCGGGGAGCCGTTTTTT. Translation gives CASSLLAGVYTGEPFF. Supplemented by reference TRBV11-1 and TRBJ2-2, the full variable domain reads EAEVAQSPRYKITEKSQAVAFWCDPISGHATLYWYRQILGQGPELLVQFQDESVVDDSQLPKDRFSAERLKGVDSTLKIQPAELGDSAMYLCASSLLAGVYTGEPFFGEGSRLTVL.